The 28 T cell receptor beta chains below come from one sample, sequenced in a study of T cell repertoires in aging, cancer and after chemotherapy. The template was genomic DNA from peripheral blood, not RNA. Multiplex touch-down PCR with TRB-A/B primers amplified rearranged V-D-J TRB sequences. Each CDR3 protein is one row after TCRdb ran MiXCR on the multiplex PCR reads. The profile shows around 3,000 distinct CDR3 sequences, 33% of them singletons. Specimen: blood. Receptors originate from a human donor with a solid tumor.

CDR3 protein: CASRGTDSTGELFF. The CDR3 bases are TGTGCCAGCAGGGGGACAGACTCCACCGGGGAGCTGTTTTTT. V gene TRBV12-3 or TRBV12-4 combines with J gene TRBJ2-2; 7 bases map to TRBD1. CDR3 length: 14 amino acids. With 6 bases clipped from V and 4 bases from J, the junction kept 5 bases outside the gene matches.

The V and J genes are TRBV20-1 and TRBJ1-6; 8 positions agree with TRBD1. V lost 6 bases to trimming and J lost 0 bases; unmatched junction nucleotides: 7. The CDR3 contains 16 residues. From germline, CDR1 is DFQATT and CDR2 SNEGSKA (reference sequence). The CDR3 nucleotides are TGCAGTGCCCGGACTACAGGGGGCTCCTATAATTCACCCCTCCACTTT. As protein: CSARTTGGSYNSPLHF.

In the case of this clonotype: At one boundary the junction diverges from the germline segment, which might be a read error. This chain connects TRBV6-5 to TRBJ2-5; D remains ambiguous. This CDR3 is built from 11 residues. Germline V CDR1 and CDR2: MNHEY, SVGAGI. As DNA, the CDR3 is TGTGCCGGCAGCCCGTTTGAGACCCAGTACTTC. It codes for CAGSPFETQYF.

This clonotype is deemed medium-sized. This chain's CDR3 is CSVKRLSTDTQYF. The CDR3 coding sequence is TGCAGCGTAAAACGGCTTAGCACAGATACGCAGTATTTT. The rearrangement uses TRBV29-1 and TRBJ2-3, with unresolved D. The CDR3 has 13 amino acids. Germline loops: CDR1 SQVTM, CDR2 ANQGSEA. With 6 bases removed from V and 0 bases from J, the gap between germline ends came to 10 bases.

The chain has TRBV7-2 and TRBJ2-2; D is unresolved. Germline CDR1 SGHTA, CDR2 FQGNSA. The CDR3 sequence is 15 residues long. V was trimmed by 1 base and J by 0 bases, leaving 6 bases between them. The CDR3 loop is CASSLDGPNTGELFF. The CDR3 DNA is TGTGCCAGCAGCTTAGATGGACCGAACACCGGGGAGCTGTTTTTT.

This clonotype was found a few times. The chain couples TRBV12-3 or TRBV12-4 to TRBJ2-3, with unresolved D. V dropped 7 bases and J dropped 6 bases, with 8 bases sitting between them. The CDR3 contains 11 residues. In DNA form, the CDR3 reads TGTGCCAGCACGGTGAAGGATACGCAGTATTTT. Its protein is CASTVKDTQYF.

This chain connects TRBV15 to TRBJ2-5, with TRBD1 matching over 9 bases. The CDR3 extends over 16 amino acids. Germline CDR1 reads LNHNV; CDR2 reads YYDKDF (reference sequence). Losses at the gene ends were 10 bases for V and 7 bases for J; bases not matched to a gene: 19. This CDR3 is CASSDVGQGTSLTQYF. DNA of the CDR3: TGTGCCAGCAGTGATGTGGGACAGGGAACCTCTTTGACCCAGTACTTC. Drawing the rest from reference TRBV15 and TRBJ2-5, the complete variable domain is DAMVIQNPRYQVTQFGKPVTLSCSQTLNHNVMYWYQQKSSQAPKLLFHYYDKDFNNEADTPDNFQSRRPNTSFCFLDIRSPGLGDTAMYLCASSDVGQGTSLTQYFGPGTRLLVL.

This clonotype is categorized as medium-sized. The chain uses TRBV5-5 and TRBJ2-3; D possibly corresponds to TRBD2 (7 bases). The germline V gene has CDR1 SGHKS and CDR2 YYEKEE (reference sequence). V lost 2 bases and J 2 bases, leaving 15 bases between the germline ends. The CDR3 has 16 residues. The CDR3 nucleotides read TGTGCCAGCAGCTTACTGCCGGGGGGCCCCACAGATACGCAGTATTTT. Translating it yields CASSLLPGGPTDTQYF.

Regarding this clonotype: Compared with germline, one end of the junction differs, possibly owing to a read error. V usage is TRBV29-1 and J usage is TRBJ1-1, with D perhaps TRBD1 (5 bases). Per the germline V gene, CDR1 is SQVTM and CDR2 is ANQGSEA. This CDR3 contains 14 residues. CDR3 region: CSVAGGRENTEDFF. The CDR3 nucleotides read TGCAGCGTTGCCGGGGGAAGGGAGAACACTGAAGATTTCTTT.

By share of the sample, this clonotype is medium-sized (0.01 to 0.1%). The V and J genes are TRBV27 and TRBJ2-1; 13 bases match TRBD2. With V trimmed by 6 bases and J by 3 bases, 2 bases remained unmatched. This CDR3 is 15 amino acids long. CDR1 MNHEY and CDR2 SMNVEV come from the germline V gene (reference sequence). In DNA, the CDR3 is TGTGCCAGCAGCCGGACTAGCGGGGGCTACAATGAGCAGTTCTTC. It yields the protein CASSRTSGGYNEQFF.

The table lists this clonotype with a few counts. This chain joins TRBV12-3 or TRBV12-4 and TRBJ2-4; 15 bases fit TRBD2. CDR3 length: 16 amino acids. J was trimmed by 10 bases and V by 3 bases; bases with no gene match: 7. The CDR3 loop reads CASSLGGLAGGGIQYF. CDR3 sequence (DNA): TGTGCCAGCAGTTTGGGGGGACTAGCGGGGGGTGGGATTCAGTACTTC.

This clonotype turned up a few times. The CDR3 coding sequence is TGTGCCAGCAGCCAGTTTGTAGGACTAGCGGATCATTACCAAGAGACCCAGTACTTC. This translates into CASSQFVGLADHYQETQYF. The chain recombines TRBV4-2 with TRBJ2-5; 10 bases match TRBD2. J lost 0 bases, V lost 3 bases, and 13 bases had no gene match. CDR3 length equals 19 residues. From germline, CDR1 is LGHNA and CDR2 YNFKEQ.

About this clonotype itself: One end of the junction fails to match germline, which may point to a read error. The rearrangement joins TRBV5-6 to TRBJ1-2; no clear D. CDR1 and CDR2 from the germline V gene are SGHDT and YYEEEE. This CDR3 region has 13 residues. The CDR3 bases are TGCGCCAGCAGCCCCCCGGACGTCTATGGCTACACCTTC. Residues: CASSPPDVYGYTF.

This clonotype was recorded a few times. The chain employs TRBV12-3 or TRBV12-4 and TRBJ2-1, with 9 bases identical to TRBD2. J was trimmed by 8 bases and V by 3 bases; bases with no gene match: 8. The CDR3 loop spans 15 amino acids. CDR3 amino acids: CASSFKRGAGHEQFF. CDR3 DNA: TGTGCCAGCAGTTTTAAGCGGGGGGCCGGGCATGAGCAGTTCTTC.

The chain combines TRBV6-1 with TRBJ2-4, with D uncertain. Trimming cost V 0 bases and J 0 bases, with 3 bases left between them. Germline values: CDR1 MNHNS, CDR2 SASEGT. This CDR3 comprises 14 residues. CDR3 in amino acids: CASSEAVAKNIQYF. The CDR3 coding sequence is TGTGCCAGCAGTGAAGCAGTAGCCAAAAACATTCAGTACTTC.

This clonotype was detected a few times. V gene TRBV7-9 combines with J gene TRBJ1-4; D is unresolved. Germline values: CDR1 SEHNR, CDR2 FQNEAQ (reference sequence). The CDR3 length is 12 residues. Trimming cost V 11 bases and J 7 bases, with 14 bases left between them. CDR3 bases: TGTGCCGCAGCGAGGGAAACTGAAAAACTGTTTTTT. Translating it yields CAAARETEKLFF.

This clonotype is classed as medium-sized. This chain uses TRBV29-1 with TRBJ1-2; D possibly corresponds to TRBD1 (5 bases). Between the trimmed V and J ends, which lost 3 bases and 4 bases, there was a span of 9 bases. This CDR3 region has 12 residues. In germline, CDR1 is SQVTM, CDR2 ANQGSEA. This chain's CDR3 is CSVDWGGYGYTF. CDR3 DNA: TGCAGCGTTGATTGGGGCGGCTATGGCTACACCTTC.

The V and J genes are TRBV4-3 and TRBJ1-6, with D maybe TRBD1 (5 bases). The V end lost 0 bases, the J end lost 10 bases, and 13 bases lay between the germline ends. The CDR3 runs to 15 residues. CDR1 and CDR2 (germline): LGHNA, YSLEER. CDR3 sequence reads: CASSQDSGQGSPLHF. The CDR3 coding sequence is TGCGCCAGCAGCCAAGATTCAGGACAAGGGTCACCCCTCCACTTT.

In this sample, this clonotype is medium-sized. V gene TRBV27 combines with J gene TRBJ2-6; TRBD1 might be the D (6 bases). V dropped 3 bases and J dropped 0 bases, with 18 bases sitting between them. This CDR3 has 19 residues. Looked up from germline, CDR1 is MNHEY and CDR2 is SMNVEV (reference sequence). CDR3 loop: CASSFGTSGQPSGANVLTF. CDR3 DNA sequence: TGTGCCAGCAGTTTTGGAACTTCAGGACAGCCCTCTGGGGCCAACGTCCTGACTTTC. The variable domain in full, with the rest retrieved from reference TRBV27 and TRBJ2-6, is EAQVTQNPRYLITVTGKKLTVTCSQNMNHEYMSWYRQDPGLGLRQIYYSMNVEVTDKGDVPEGYKVSRKEKRNFPLILESPSPNQTSLYFCASSFGTSGQPSGANVLTFGAGSRLTVL.

This clonotype occurred a few times. The V call is TRBV6-5, the J call TRBJ1-4; D not resolved. The V and J ends lost 0 bases and 11 bases respectively, with 10 bases between them. The CDR3 runs 13 residues. Looked up from germline, CDR1 is MNHEY and CDR2 is SVGAGI. The CDR3 sequence is CASSYSRVDKLFF. CDR3 coding DNA: TGTGCCAGCAGTTACTCGAGGGTGGACAAACTGTTTTTT.

This chain joins TRBV19 and TRBJ1-2, with TRBD1 as a possible D gene (5 bases). Germline loops: CDR1 LNHDA, CDR2 SQIVND (reference sequence). Trimming stripped 8 bases from V and 3 bases from J, with 16 bases between. The length of the CDR3 is 14 residues. The CDR3 DNA follows: TGTGCCAGTTTGCGGGCCCTAGGGGACTATGGCTACACCTTC. Its protein is CASLRALGDYGYTF.

This clonotype showed up just once. The chain links TRBV28 to TRBJ2-1, with D maybe TRBD2 (6 bases). The CDR3 length is 15 residues. CDR1 is MDHEN, CDR2 SYDVKM, per germline. Between the trimmed V and J ends, which lost 3 bases and 9 bases, there was a span of 18 bases. CDR3 residues: CASSFTGTLTGEQFF. The CDR3 coding sequence is TGTGCCAGCAGTTTTACCGGGACTTTAACCGGTGAGCAGTTCTTC.

The V call is TRBV18, the J call TRBJ2-7, with 7 bases aligning to TRBD2. V was pared by 5 bases and J by 0 bases, with 10 bases of the junction left unmatched. CDR3 length: 16 residues. Per germline, CDR1 KGHSH and CDR2 LQKENI. This CDR3 is CASSTTDGGTSYEQYF. The DNA of the CDR3 is TGTGCCAGCTCAACTACAGACGGGGGGACCTCCTACGAGCAGTACTTC.

The chain combines TRBV7-9 with TRBJ2-3; D is uncertain. CDR1 SEHNR and CDR2 FQNEAQ come from the germline V gene (reference sequence). CDR3 length: 13 amino acids. Trimming stripped 3 bases from V and 4 bases from J, with 8 bases between. The CDR3 is CASSFQPADTQYF. The CDR3 coding sequence is TGTGCCAGCAGCTTTCAGCCGGCAGATACGCAGTATTTT.

J is TRBJ1-5 and V is TRBV12-3 or TRBV12-4; maybe TRBD1 (6 bases). V shed 6 bases and J shed 3 bases, with 12 bases lying between them. This CDR3 is 14 amino acids long. The CDR3, as DNA: TGTGCCAGCAGCCCGGACAGAGCCAATCAGCCCCAGCATTTT. Its translation is CASSPDRANQPQHF.

The rearrangement links TRBV20-1 to TRBJ1-5, with TRBD1 matching 9 bases. Per germline, CDR1 DFQATT and CDR2 SNEGSKA (reference sequence). There are 16 residues in the CDR3. The trim removed 0 bases at V and 6 bases at J, leaving 9 bases unmatched. This CDR3 reads CSARDTTGGYRQPQHF. As DNA, the CDR3 is TGCAGTGCTAGAGATACGACAGGGGGTTATCGTCAGCCCCAGCATTTT.

The chain recombines TRBV5-4 with TRBJ2-2; D gene ambiguous. The germline V gene has CDR1 SGHNT and CDR2 YYREEE (reference sequence). The CDR3 is 14 amino acids. V was shortened by 3 bases and J by 0 bases, with 6 bases between the two germline ends. The CDR3 sequence: CASSSVPNTGELFF. The CDR3 nucleotides are TGTGCCAGCAGCTCGGTTCCGAACACCGGGGAGCTGTTTTTT.

The V call is TRBV9, the J call TRBJ2-1; D may correspond to TRBD1 or TRBD2 (5 bases each). The CDR3 is 14 amino acids. Germline CDR1 reads SGDLS; CDR2 reads YYNGEE. Trimming stripped 0 bases from V and 10 bases from J, with 14 bases between. The CDR3 is CASSVASPRDEQFF. The CDR3 DNA reads as TGTGCCAGCAGCGTAGCTTCCCCACGGGACGAGCAGTTCTTC.